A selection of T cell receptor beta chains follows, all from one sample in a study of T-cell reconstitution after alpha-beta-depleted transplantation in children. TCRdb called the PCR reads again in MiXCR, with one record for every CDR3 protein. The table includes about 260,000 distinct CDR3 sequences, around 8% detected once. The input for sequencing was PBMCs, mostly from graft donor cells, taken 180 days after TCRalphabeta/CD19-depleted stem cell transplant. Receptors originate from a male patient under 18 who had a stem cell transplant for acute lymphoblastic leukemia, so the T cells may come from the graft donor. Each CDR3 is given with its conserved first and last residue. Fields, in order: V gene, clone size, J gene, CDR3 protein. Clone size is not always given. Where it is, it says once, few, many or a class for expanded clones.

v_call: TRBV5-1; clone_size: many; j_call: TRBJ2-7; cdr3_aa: CASSQGQSEQYF
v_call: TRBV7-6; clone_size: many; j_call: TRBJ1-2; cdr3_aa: CASSLQGAANYGYTF
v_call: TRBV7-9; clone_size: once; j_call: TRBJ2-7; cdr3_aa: CASSPRLAAYEQYF
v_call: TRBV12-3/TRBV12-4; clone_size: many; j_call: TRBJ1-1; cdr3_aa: CASSPWGAGGNTEAFF
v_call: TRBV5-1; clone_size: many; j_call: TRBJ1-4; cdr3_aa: CASSFRTGATNEKLFF
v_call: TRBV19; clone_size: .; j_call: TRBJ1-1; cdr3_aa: CASNPGGIPEAFF
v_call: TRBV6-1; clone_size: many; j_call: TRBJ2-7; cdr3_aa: CASSRRGGAYEQYF
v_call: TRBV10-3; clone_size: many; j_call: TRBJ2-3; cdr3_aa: CAISERLGTDTQYF
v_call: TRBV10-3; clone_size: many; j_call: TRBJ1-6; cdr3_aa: CAISEGQGKSPLHF
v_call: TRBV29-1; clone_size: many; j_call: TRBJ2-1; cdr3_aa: CSVDDLRGSAYNEQFF
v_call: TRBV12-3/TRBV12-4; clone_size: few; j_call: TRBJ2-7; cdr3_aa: CASSLSDRAYEQYF
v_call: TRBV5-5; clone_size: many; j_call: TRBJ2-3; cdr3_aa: CASSSQGRRTDTQYF
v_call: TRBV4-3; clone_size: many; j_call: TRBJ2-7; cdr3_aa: CASSQELGAYEQYF
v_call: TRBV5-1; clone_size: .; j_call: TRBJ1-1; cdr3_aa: CASSGGHRSGAFF
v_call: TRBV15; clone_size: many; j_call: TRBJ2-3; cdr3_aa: CATSRDFTDTQYF
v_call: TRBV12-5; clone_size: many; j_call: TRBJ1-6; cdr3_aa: CASGFAPSDRGNSPLHF
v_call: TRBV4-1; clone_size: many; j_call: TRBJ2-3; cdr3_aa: CASSIPRDHLRDTQYF
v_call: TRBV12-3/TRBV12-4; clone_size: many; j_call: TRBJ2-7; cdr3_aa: CASSWGPTYEQYF
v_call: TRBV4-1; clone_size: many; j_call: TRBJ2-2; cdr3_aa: CASSQDPTQGTGELFF
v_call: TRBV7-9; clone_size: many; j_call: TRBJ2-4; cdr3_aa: CASGPRDRGFVVQYF
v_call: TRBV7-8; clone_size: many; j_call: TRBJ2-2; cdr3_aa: CASSRRIFGNTGELFF
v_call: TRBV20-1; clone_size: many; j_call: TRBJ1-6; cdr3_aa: CSARQGGLGNSPLHF
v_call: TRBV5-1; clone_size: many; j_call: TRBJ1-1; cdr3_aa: CASSLMGNTEAFF
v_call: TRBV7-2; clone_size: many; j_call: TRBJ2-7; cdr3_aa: CASRTQTGRSYEQYF
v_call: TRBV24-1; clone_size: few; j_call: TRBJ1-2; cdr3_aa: CATSALGGSRFDYGYTF
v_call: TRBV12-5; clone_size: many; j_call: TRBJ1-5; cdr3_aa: CASALPGVGRQPQHF
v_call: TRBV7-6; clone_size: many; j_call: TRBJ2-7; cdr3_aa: CASSPDLANYEQYF
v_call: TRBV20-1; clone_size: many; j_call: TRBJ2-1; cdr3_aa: CSARGGEGRNEQFF
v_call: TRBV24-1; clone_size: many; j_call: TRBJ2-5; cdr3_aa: CATSELGRDQETQYF
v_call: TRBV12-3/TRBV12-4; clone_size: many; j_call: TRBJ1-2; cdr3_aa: CASSLRPGNDYGYTF
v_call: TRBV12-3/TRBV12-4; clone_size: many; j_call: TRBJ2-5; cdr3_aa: CASSLGGQGSETQYF
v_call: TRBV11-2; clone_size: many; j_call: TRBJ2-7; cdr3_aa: CASSLDLAGESSYEQYF
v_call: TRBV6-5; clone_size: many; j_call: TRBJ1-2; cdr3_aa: CASSYSGSRGYTF
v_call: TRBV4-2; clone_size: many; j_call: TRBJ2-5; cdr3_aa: CASSQEVPRRGQETQYF
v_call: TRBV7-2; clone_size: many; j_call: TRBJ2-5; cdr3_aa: CASSLVSGTKETQYF
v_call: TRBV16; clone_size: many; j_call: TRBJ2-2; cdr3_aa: CASSQWLVNTGELFF
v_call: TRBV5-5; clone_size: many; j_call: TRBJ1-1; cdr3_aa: CASTSGLAFF
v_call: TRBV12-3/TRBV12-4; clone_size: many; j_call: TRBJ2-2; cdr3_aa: CASSGLAGYTGELFF
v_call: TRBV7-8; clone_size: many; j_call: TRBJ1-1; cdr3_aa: CASSLERSWSTEAFF
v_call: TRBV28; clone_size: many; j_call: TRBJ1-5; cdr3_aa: CASSGTPNQPQHF
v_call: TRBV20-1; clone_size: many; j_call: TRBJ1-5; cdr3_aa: CSARSLVSGQPQHF
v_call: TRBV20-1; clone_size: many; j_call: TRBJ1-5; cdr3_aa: CSARVRNQPQHF
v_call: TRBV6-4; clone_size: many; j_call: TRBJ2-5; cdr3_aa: CASVTARQETQYF
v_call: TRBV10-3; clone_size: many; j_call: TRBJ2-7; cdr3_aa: CAISERDRVLAFSNIRYEQYF
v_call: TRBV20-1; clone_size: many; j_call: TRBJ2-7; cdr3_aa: CSADARRQGTYEQYF
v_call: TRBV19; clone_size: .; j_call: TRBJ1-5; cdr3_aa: CASSIDLGQPQHF
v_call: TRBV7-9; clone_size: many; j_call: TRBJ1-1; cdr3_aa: CASSFTGGKNTEAFF
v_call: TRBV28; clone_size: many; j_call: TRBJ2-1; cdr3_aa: CASSSNNEQFF
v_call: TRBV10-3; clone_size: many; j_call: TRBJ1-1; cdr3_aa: CAISRDRGARTEAFF